Reported below is one T cell receptor (beta chain). This clone was observed a single time. The clone's antigen remains unknown. Base qualities are not at hand, and no much larger clone is one base apart. The data derive from a study of technical replicates of blood from a few donors (dated by TCRdb to the late 2010s). Preparation of the library involved the immunoSEQ multiplex PCR assay. TCRdb provides this immuneACCESS table in a form limited to in-frame rearrangements. Some clones are lacking; in checked studies, under half of them reflect an unresolved V gene, and why the rest are absent is not known. In this sample the table shows more than 65,000 clones, 90% to 95% of which occur a single time. The top ten clonotypes cover 0.35% to 0.45% of the sample. V is reduced by 0 bases and J by 5 bases, leaving a spacing of 14 bases between them. The CDR3 runs 15 amino acids, cysteine and phenylalanine included. The DNA shown is the 45-base CDR3, in frame from base 1. CDR1 is given as LGHNA and CDR2 as YNFKEQ, both from the germline V gene.

The receptor was isolated from a human donor in good health. The chain is made from TRBV4-2 and TRBJ2-7; TRBD1 is a weak D gene call, 5 bases matching. The sample comprised T cells isolated from PBMCs. For the CDR3, the sequence is CASSQERSRVHEQYF. The DNA reads TGTGCCAGCAGCCAAGAGAGAAGCAGGGTACACGAGCAGTACTTC.